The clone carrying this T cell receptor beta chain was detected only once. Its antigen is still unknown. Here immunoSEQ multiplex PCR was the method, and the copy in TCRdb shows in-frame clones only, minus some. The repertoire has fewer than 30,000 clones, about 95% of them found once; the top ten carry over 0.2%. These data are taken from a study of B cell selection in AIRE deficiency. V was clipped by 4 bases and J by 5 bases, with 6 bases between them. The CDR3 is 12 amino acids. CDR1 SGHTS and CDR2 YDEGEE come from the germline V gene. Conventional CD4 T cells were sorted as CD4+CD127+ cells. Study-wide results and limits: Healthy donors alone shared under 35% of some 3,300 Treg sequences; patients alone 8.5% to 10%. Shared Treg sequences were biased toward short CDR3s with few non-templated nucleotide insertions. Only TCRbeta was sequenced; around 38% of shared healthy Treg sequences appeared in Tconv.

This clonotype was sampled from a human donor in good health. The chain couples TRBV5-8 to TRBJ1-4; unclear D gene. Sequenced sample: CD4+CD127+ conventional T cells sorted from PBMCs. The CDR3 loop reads CASSVRNEKLFF. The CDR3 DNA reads TGTGCCAGCAGCGTGCGAAATGAAAAACTGTTTTTT.